One and the same sample provided the 27 T cell receptor beta chains below, sequenced in a study of regulatory T cells in long-lasting Graves disease (dated by TCRdb to the early 2020s). This sample's time point label indicates: newly diagnosed GD, antithyroid drugs for less than 3 months. For both TCR sequencing and RNA sequencing, RNA was extracted from PBMCs using TRIzol. To prepare the library, multiplex PCR was applied. Sequencing was performed on an Illumina HiSeq 4000. TCR beta libraries were built with iRepertoire HTBI primers and Arm-PCR amplification of CDR3 regions. The public reads were run again by TCRdb, first through fastp at Q25 and then through MiXCR, and only productive beta chains were kept. Each entry merges the rows of one CDR3 protein and shows their most common DNA and genes. For this sample the table gives hundreds of thousands of distinct CDR3 sequences, of which approximately 15% were detected only once. 15% to 20% of the sample comes from the top ten.

The same data also went into a second study, on T cells in Graves' hyperthyroidism and ophthalmopathy.

The sequenced sample was peripheral blood mononuclear cells (PBMCs), obtained at new diagnosis, from a patient treated with antithyroid drugs. These receptors were obtained from a woman under 40 with Graves disease. Donor details come from another sample of the same person, matched by shared clones.

The chain combines TRBV6-1 with TRBJ2-5, with a weak D call TRBD1 (6 bases). The germline gives CDR1 MNHNS, CDR2 SASEGT. Trimming stripped 6 bases from V and 4 bases from J, with 18 bases between. CDR3 length: 15 amino acids. DNA for the CDR3: TGTGCCAGCAGCCCCAAACAGGGACGAGGAGAGACCCAGTACTTC. Translation gives CASSPKQGRGETQYF.

This clonotype was seen repeatedly, ten times or more. This rearrangement joins TRBV28 to TRBJ1-1, with 9 bases matching TRBD1. The CDR3 contains 13 residues. V lost 5 bases, J lost 10 bases, and 8 bases stayed unmatched. Germline V gene lookup returns CDR1 MDHEN and CDR2 SYDVKM. CDR3 DNA: TGTGCCAGCAGTCTTAGAGGACAGGGGAGAGCTTTCTTT. It is translated as CASSLRGQGRAFF.

This clonotype was seen more than once but under ten times. The chain joins TRBV27 to TRBJ2-1, with D tentatively TRBD2 (6 bases). Trimming took off 4 bases at V and 8 bases at J, with 15 bases between the two ends. Germline V CDR1 and CDR2: MNHEY, SMNVEV (reference sequence). The CDR3 loop spans 14 amino acids. CDR3 nucleotides: TGTGCCAGCAGTTCGTTGCGGGGCCGAGATGAGCAGTTCTTC. Protein: CASSSLRGRDEQFF.

The rearrangement uses TRBV5-6 and TRBJ2-1; 8 positions agree with TRBD2. V shed 2 bases and J 4 bases; nucleotides not matched to a gene: 5. CDR3 length: 15 residues. The V gene's germline CDR1 is SGHDT and CDR2 YYEEEE. CDR3 loop: CASSLNGGGYNEQFF. CDR3 bases: TGTGCCAGCAGCTTAAACGGGGGGGGTTACAATGAGCAGTTCTTC.

This clonotype occurred many times. This chain uses TRBV7-2 with TRBJ2-7, with D perhaps being TRBD1 or TRBD2 (5 bases each). This CDR3 region has 15 residues. Germline V lookup: CDR1 SGHTA, CDR2 FQGNSA. Trimming cost V 1 base and J 4 bases, with 14 bases left between them. The CDR3 is CASSLGGGGGYEQYF. In nucleotides, the CDR3 is TGTGCCAGCAGCTTAGGGGGCGGAGGTGGGTACGAGCAGTACTTC.

A word on this clonotype: Sequence at one end of the junction differs from germline and may be a read error. The chain is built from TRBV28 and TRBJ1-2; 7 nucleotides match TRBD1. This CDR3 contains 15 residues. Germline V gives CDR1 MDHEN, CDR2 SYDVKM. The CDR3 reads CAGSLNAGQTYGYTF. CDR3 in DNA: TGTGCCGGCAGTTTAAATGCGGGACAGACCTATGGCTACACCTTC.

The rearrangement links TRBV20-1 to TRBJ1-6; 11 positions match TRBD1. The V gene end was trimmed by 2 bases and the J gene end by 8 bases; junction bases not matched to a gene: 8. CDR3 length: 16 amino acids. Looked up from germline, CDR1 is DFQATT and CDR2 is SNEGSKA (reference sequence). CDR3 loop: CSARTGTGGFDSPLHF. In DNA, the CDR3 is TGCAGTGCTAGAACCGGGACAGGGGGTTTCGATTCACCCCTCCACTTT.

Details on this clonotype: Since a much larger clone is just one base distant, this may be a read error. The rearrangement uses TRBV6-2 or TRBV6-3 and TRBJ1-5; D might be TRBD1 (5 bases). Germline CDR1 and CDR2: MNHEY and SVGEGT. Trimming pared 7 bases from V and 5 bases from J, leaving 15 bases between. The CDR3 consists of 14 residues. For the CDR3, the DNA is TGTGCCAGCAAAGATAGCAGGGACCATCAGCCCCAGCATTTT. This sequence encodes CASKDSRDHQPQHF.

About this clonotype itself: A read error is the likely source, as a far larger clone sits one nucleotide away. The chain's CDR3 is CAGSQSYNEQFF. The DNA of the CDR3 is TGTGCCGGCAGCCAAAGCTACAATGAGCAGTTCTTC. The chain employs TRBV7-9 and TRBJ2-1; no clear D gene. Germline V gene lookup returns CDR1 SEHNR and CDR2 FQNEAQ (reference sequence). CDR3 length: 12 residues.

This clonotype was seen repeatedly, ten times or more. The V gene is TRBV6-5, the J gene TRBJ2-7; 12 nucleotides line up with TRBD2. The germline gives CDR1 MNHEY, CDR2 SVGAGI. The CDR3 runs to 17 residues. After removal of 2 bases from V and 2 bases from J, the junction contained 7 bases not matched to a gene. The CDR3 loop reads CASSYGTSGRQTYEQYF. The DNA of the CDR3 is TGTGCCAGCAGTTACGGGACTAGCGGGCGCCAAACCTACGAGCAGTACTTC.

V usage is TRBV15 and J usage is TRBJ2-5; perhaps D is TRBD1 or TRBD2 (6 bases each). Trimming stripped 0 bases from V and 5 bases from J, with 16 bases between. Germline loops: CDR1 LNHNV, CDR2 YYDKDF (reference sequence). The CDR3 is 16 residues long. Here the CDR3 reads CATSRDNRGAGETQYF. The CDR3 DNA sequence: TGTGCCACCAGCAGAGATAATAGGGGGGCGGGGGAGACCCAGTACTTC.

The gene calls are TRBV9 and TRBJ2-4, with unresolved D. Germline CDR1 SGDLS, CDR2 YYNGEE. This CDR3 has 13 amino acids. V lost 0 bases and J lost 6, with 7 bases in between. The CDR3 reads CASSVGTPNIQYF. CDR3 nucleotide sequence: TGTGCCAGCAGCGTAGGCACCCCAAACATTCAGTACTTC.

There are many counts of this clonotype. The V and J genes are TRBV12-3 or TRBV12-4 and TRBJ2-7; 11 nucleotides agree with TRBD2. V was pared by 7 bases and J by 8 bases, with 7 bases of the junction left unmatched. The CDR3 covers 13 residues. The CDR3, as DNA: TGTGCCAGCACCCCGGGGACTAGCGGAAAGCAGTACTTC. This gives the protein CASTPGTSGKQYF.

This clonotype showed up just once. The CDR3 coding sequence is TGTGCCAGCAGTTATCCGACAGGGTCAGGTGGCGGGGAGCTGTTTTTT. Its protein is CASSYPTGSGGGELFF. This chain links TRBV6-9 with TRBJ2-2, with 7 bases fitting TRBD1. The length of the CDR3 is 16 residues. Germline lookup yields CDR1 MNHGY and CDR2 SVAAGI. The trim removed 2 bases at V and 7 bases at J, leaving 10 bases unmatched.

This clonotype was seen many times. The J gene is TRBJ2-2, the V gene TRBV19, with 8 bases lining up with TRBD2. V dropped 5 bases and J dropped 3; count of bases not matched to a gene: 5. This CDR3 is 15 amino acids long. Germline loops: CDR1 LNHDA, CDR2 SQIVND (reference sequence). The CDR3: CASSPSSGYTGELFF. The CDR3 DNA reads TGTGCCAGTAGTCCTTCTAGCGGGTACACCGGGGAGCTGTTTTTT.

In this sample, this clonotype turned up a few times. This chain links TRBV2 with TRBJ2-6; D remains ambiguous. CDR1 and CDR2 (germline): SNHLY, FYNNEI. This CDR3 is built from 19 residues. Trimming stripped 6 bases from V and 1 base from J, with 22 bases between. CDR3 bases: TGTGCCAGCAGGAAGCCCGGAGTCCCAACCTCATCTGGGGCCAACGTCCTGACTTTC. This translates into CASRKPGVPTSSGANVLTF.

A word on this clonotype: Just one base apart from a much larger clone, this may be a read error. The V gene is TRBV12-3 or TRBV12-4, the J gene TRBJ2-5, with 7 bases identical to TRBD1. TRBJ2-1 matches the DNA end more closely, so the J call is doubtful. This CDR3 is 18 amino acids long. CDR3 bases: TGTGCCAGCAGTTTATGCTTAGTCGGCAGGGGGATGGATAATGAGCAGTTCTTC. Protein product: CASSLCLVGRGMDNEQFF.

This clonotype was observed a few times. The chain recombines TRBV10-1 with TRBJ2-7; 10 bases fit TRBD1. CDR1 is WNHNN and CDR2 is SYGVQD in the germline V gene (reference sequence). The CDR3 is 17 amino acids. V lost 6 bases and J lost 4; bases outside the gene matches: 15. CDR3 in amino acids: CASSDGLGQGPLYEQYF. DNA of the CDR3: TGCGCCAGCAGCGACGGATTGGGACAGGGGCCTCTATACGAGCAGTACTTC.

This clonotype was counted a few times. This chain uses TRBV28 with TRBJ2-7; unclear D gene. Germline V CDR1 and CDR2: MDHEN, SYDVKM. CDR3 length: 12 residues. The V gene lost 7 bases and the J gene lost 4 bases, with 11 bases spanning the gap. CDR3 region: CASNNARYEQYF. The CDR3 bases are TGTGCCAGCAACAACGCCCGGTACGAGCAGTACTTC.

This clonotype was seen repeatedly, ten times or more. V is TRBV28 and J is TRBJ2-6; no firm D call. The CDR3 runs 16 residues. V lost 6 bases, J lost 0 bases, and 12 bases lay in between. CDR1 is MDHEN and CDR2 is SYDVKM in the germline V gene. The CDR3 loop is CASSPTRDSGANVLTF. DNA of the CDR3: TGTGCCAGCAGCCCAACTCGAGACTCTGGGGCCAACGTCCTGACTTTC.

This clonotype was detected ten times or more. The rearrangement joins TRBV7-2 to TRBJ2-4; 7 bases are shared with TRBD1. CDR3 length: 13 amino acids. Germline loops: CDR1 SGHTA, CDR2 FQGNSA. V shed 5 bases and J 4 bases; nucleotides not matched to a gene: 2. For the CDR3, the DNA is TGTGCCAGCAGCCAGGACAGGAAAAACATTCAGTACTTC. This codes for CASSQDRKNIQYF.

V and J are TRBV20-1 and TRBJ2-2, with 7 bases lining up with TRBD2. V gave up 0 bases and J gave up 3 bases; unmatched junction bases: 16. Germline CDR1 reads DFQATT; CDR2 reads SNEGSKA (reference sequence). The length of the CDR3 is 19 residues. CDR3 coding DNA: TGCAGTGCTAGAGATCCGGCGGGAGAGTCGGTATCGTACACCGGGGAGCTGTTTTTT. Its protein is CSARDPAGESVSYTGELFF.

This clonotype has a count of ten or more. V gene TRBV28 combines with J gene TRBJ2-7; 7 bases are a match to TRBD2. CDR1 MDHEN and CDR2 SYDVKM come from the germline V gene. CDR3 length: 14 amino acids. The CDR3 spells CASSLSGGSSPMFV. Written as DNA, the CDR3 is TGTGCCAGCAGTTTATCGGGCGGGAGTTCCCCGATGTTCGTC.

This clonotype was observed many times. The CDR3, as DNA: TGTGCCAGCAGCGAACTACAGGGGGCCGCTGAAGCTTTCTTT. This codes for CASSELQGAAEAFF. The chain couples TRBV2 to TRBJ1-1; 9 nucleotides agree with TRBD1. The V gene's germline CDR1 is SNHLY and CDR2 FYNNEI. The trim removed 6 bases at V and 6 bases at J, leaving 8 bases unmatched. The CDR3 spans 14 residues. Complete variable domain (other parts from reference TRBV2 and TRBJ1-1): EPEVTQTPSHQVTQMGQEVILRCVPISNHLYFYWYRQILGQKVEFLVSFYNNEISEKSEIFDDQFSVERPDGSNFTLKIRSTKLEDSAMYFCASSELQGAAEAFFGQGTRLTVV.

There are many counts of this clonotype. This rearrangement joins TRBV2 to TRBJ2-1; D uncertain. The CDR3 runs to 10 residues. V was pared by 8 bases and J by 4 bases, with 3 bases between. Germline V gene lookup returns CDR1 SNHLY and CDR2 FYNNEI. The CDR3 DNA reads TGTGCCAGCGGGTACAATGAGCAGTTCTTC. Amino acids: CASGYNEQFF.

The chain employs TRBV28 and TRBJ2-5; the match to TRBD2 covers 7 bases. The germline gives CDR1 MDHEN, CDR2 SYDVKM. J lost 1 base, V lost 3 bases, and 5 bases had no gene match. CDR3 size: 15 residues. The CDR3 DNA reads as TGTGCCAGCAGTTTTGGGGGAGGGGTCCAAGAGACCCAGTACTTC. Amino acids: CASSFGGGVQETQYF.

The gene calls are TRBV18 and TRBJ1-4, with 7 bases that match TRBD1. The germline CDR1 and CDR2 sequences are KGHSH and LQKENI. V shed 4 bases and J 7 bases; nucleotides not matched to a gene: 9. The CDR3 loop spans 15 amino acids. CDR3 in DNA: TGTGCCAGCTCACGGACCTCAGGGGGAAGTGAAAAACTGTTTTTT. Its translation: CASSRTSGGSEKLFF.